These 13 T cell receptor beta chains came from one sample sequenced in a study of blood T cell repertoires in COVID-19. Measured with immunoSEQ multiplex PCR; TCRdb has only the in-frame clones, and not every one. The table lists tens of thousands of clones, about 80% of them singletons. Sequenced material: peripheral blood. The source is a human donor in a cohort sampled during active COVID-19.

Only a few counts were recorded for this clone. The CDR3 loop is CASNDRASSYNSPLHF. CDR3 coding DNA: TGTGCCAGCAACGACAGGGCCTCCTCCTATAATTCACCCCTCCACTTT. The chain combines TRBV2 with TRBJ1-6; 7 positions match TRBD1. Trimming took 7 bases from V and 0 from J; bases not matched to a gene: 6. The CDR3 sequence is 16 residues long. Germline lookup yields CDR1 SNHLY and CDR2 FYNNEI.

The CDR3 nucleotides read TGCAGTGCTAGTAGAGAAGGGGGAATCGCCTACGAGCAGTACTTC. It encodes CSASREGGIAYEQYF. The V call is TRBV20-1, the J call TRBJ2-7; D possibly corresponds to TRBD1 (6 bases). The CDR3 has 15 residues. V was cut by 3 bases and J by 2 bases, with 17 bases left in between. Germline V gene lookup returns CDR1 DFQATT and CDR2 SNEGSKA (reference sequence).

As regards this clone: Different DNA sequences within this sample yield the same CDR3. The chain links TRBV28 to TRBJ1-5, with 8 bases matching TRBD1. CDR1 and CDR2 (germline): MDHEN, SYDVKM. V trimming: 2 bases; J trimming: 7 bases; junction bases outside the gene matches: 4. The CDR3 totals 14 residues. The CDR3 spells CASSLGQGGQPQHF. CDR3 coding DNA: TGTGCCAGCAGTTTAGGACAGGGTGGCCAGCCCCAGCATTTT.

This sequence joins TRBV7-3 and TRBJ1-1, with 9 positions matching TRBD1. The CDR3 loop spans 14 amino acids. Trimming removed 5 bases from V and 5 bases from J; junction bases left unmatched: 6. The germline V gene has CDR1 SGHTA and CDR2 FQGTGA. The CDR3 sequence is CASSQQGASTEAFF. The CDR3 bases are TGTGCCAGCAGCCAACAGGGGGCGAGTACTGAAGCTTTCTTT.

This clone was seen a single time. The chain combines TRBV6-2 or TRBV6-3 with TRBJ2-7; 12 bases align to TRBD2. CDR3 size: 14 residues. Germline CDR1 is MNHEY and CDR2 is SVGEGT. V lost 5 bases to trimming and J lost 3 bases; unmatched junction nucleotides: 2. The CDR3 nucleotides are TGTGCCAGCAGTGCACTAGCGGGAGGCTACGAGCAGTACTTC. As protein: CASSALAGGYEQYF.

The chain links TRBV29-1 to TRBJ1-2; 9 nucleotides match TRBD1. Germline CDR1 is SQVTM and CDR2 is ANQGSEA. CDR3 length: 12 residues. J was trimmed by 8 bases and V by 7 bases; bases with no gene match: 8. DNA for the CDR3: TGCAGCGACGGGACAGGGATTGGCGGCTACACCTTC. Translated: CSDGTGIGGYTF.

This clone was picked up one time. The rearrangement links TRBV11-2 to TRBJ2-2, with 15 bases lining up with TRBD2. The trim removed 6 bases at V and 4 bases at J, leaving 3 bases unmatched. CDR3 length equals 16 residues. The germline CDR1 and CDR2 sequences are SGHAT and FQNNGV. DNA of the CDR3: TGTGCCAGCAGTCGGACTAGCGGGGGGGCCACCGGGGAGCTGTTTTTT. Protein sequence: CASSRTSGGATGELFF.

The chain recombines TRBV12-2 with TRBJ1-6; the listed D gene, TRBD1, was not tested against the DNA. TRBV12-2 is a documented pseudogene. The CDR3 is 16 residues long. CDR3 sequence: CASRSTGGAGNSPLHF. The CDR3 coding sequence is TGTGCAAGTCGCTCCACAGGGGGCGCGGGGAATTCACCCCTCCACTTT.

The CDR3 loop reads CASSNRVWDTQYF. The DNA of the CDR3 is TGTGCCAGTAGTAACAGGGTTTGGGATACGCAGTATTTT. V is TRBV19 and J is TRBJ2-3; D possibly corresponds to TRBD1 (6 bases). CDR3 size: 13 residues. Germline V gives CDR1 LNHDA, CDR2 SQIVND (reference sequence). With 4 bases removed from V and 6 bases from J, the gap between germline ends came to 11 bases.

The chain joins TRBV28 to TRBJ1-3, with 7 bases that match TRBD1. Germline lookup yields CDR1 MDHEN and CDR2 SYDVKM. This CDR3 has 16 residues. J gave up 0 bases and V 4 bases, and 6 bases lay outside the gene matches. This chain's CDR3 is CASSSRTGGSGNTIYF. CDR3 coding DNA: TGTGCCAGCAGTTCAAGGACAGGTGGCTCTGGAAACACCATATATTTT.

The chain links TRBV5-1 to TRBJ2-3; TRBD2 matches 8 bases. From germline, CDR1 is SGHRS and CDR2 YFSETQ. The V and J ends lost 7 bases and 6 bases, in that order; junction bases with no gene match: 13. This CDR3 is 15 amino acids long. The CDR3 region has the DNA TGCGCCAGCTTGGTGGGCAGCGGGAGTGGTGATACGCAGTATTTT. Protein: CASLVGSGSGDTQYF.

Here the CDR3 DNA reads TGTGCCAGTTTAGTGGGGGGAACAGATACGCAGTATTTT. As protein: CASLVGGTDTQYF. The V and J genes are TRBV6-5 and TRBJ2-3, with D possibly matching TRBD2 (6 bases). The CDR3 is 13 residues long. Looked up from germline, CDR1 is MNHEY and CDR2 is SVGAGI. Deletions cut 9 bases from V and 3 bases from J, with 13 bases between.

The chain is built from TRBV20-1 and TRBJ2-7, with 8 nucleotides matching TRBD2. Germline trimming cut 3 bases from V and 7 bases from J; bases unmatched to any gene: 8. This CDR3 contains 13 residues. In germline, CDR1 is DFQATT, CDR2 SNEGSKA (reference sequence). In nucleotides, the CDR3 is TGCAGTGCTAGTCCCGGACTAGCTAGGGAGCAGTACTTC. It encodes CSASPGLAREQYF.